Following are 9 T cell receptor beta chains from one sample sequenced in a study of blood T cell repertoires in COVID-19. TCRdb keeps only in-frame clones here, not all; method: immunoSEQ multiplex PCR. Of 200,000 to 250,000 clones listed, more than 70% are singletons. Material: peripheral blood. The receptors derive from a man older than 75 with acute or convalescent COVID-19.

This rearrangement joins TRBV10-1 to TRBJ1-3, with 7 bases that match TRBD1. V was pared by 10 bases and J by 0 bases, with 6 bases of the junction left unmatched. The CDR3 totals 14 residues. Germline V gives CDR1 WNHNN, CDR2 SYGVQD (reference sequence). CDR3 nucleotide sequence: TGCGCCACCCGGGACAGATCCTCTGGAAACACCATATATTTT. This gives the protein CATRDRSSGNTIYF.

The chain couples TRBV20-1 to TRBJ2-1; tentatively, D is TRBD2 (5 bases). Germline CDR1 reads DFQATT; CDR2 reads SNEGSKA (reference sequence). V lost 3 bases to trimming and J lost 6 bases, with 12 bases between them. The CDR3 has 13 residues. The CDR3: CSASGRLANEQFF. CDR3 nucleotides: TGCAGTGCTAGTGGACGTCTAGCCAATGAGCAGTTCTTC.

This chain uses TRBV18 with TRBJ2-2; 11 positions match TRBD2. The ends lost 3 bases at V and 3 bases at J; junction bases unmatched: 6. This CDR3 is 17 amino acids long. The germline gives CDR1 KGHSH, CDR2 LQKENI. Written as DNA, the CDR3 is TGTGCCAGCTCACCGGGTACTAGCGGGAGTCACACCGGGGAGCTGTTTTTT. It encodes CASSPGTSGSHTGELFF.

This rearrangement joins TRBV6-5 to TRBJ1-1, with D perhaps matching TRBD1 (5 bases). This CDR3 has 16 residues. Germline V gives CDR1 MNHEY, CDR2 SVGAGI. V was trimmed by 2 bases and J by 0 bases, leaving 13 bases between them. The DNA of the CDR3 is TGTGCCAGCAGTTACCACAGGAATCCCCTGAACACTGAAGCTTTCTTT. Translated, it gives CASSYHRNPLNTEAFF.

The chain recombines TRBV20-1 with TRBJ1-1; 9 positions agree with TRBD1. V was pared by 6 bases and J by 10 bases, with 12 bases of the junction left unmatched. CDR1 and CDR2 from the germline V gene are DFQATT and SNEGSKA (reference sequence). There are 13 residues in the CDR3. The CDR3 DNA follows: TGCAGTGCCAGTTTCACAGGGGGCTGGGCAGCTTTCTTT. Translated, it gives CSASFTGGWAAFF.

The rearrangement joins TRBV29-1 to TRBJ2-1; tentatively, D is TRBD1 (6 bases). Deletions cut 7 bases from V and 9 bases from J, with 10 bases between. This CDR3 spans 10 amino acids. Looked up from germline, CDR1 is SQVTM and CDR2 is ANQGSEA. Here the CDR3 reads CSGGHGEQFF. For the CDR3, the DNA is TGCAGCGGGGGGCACGGTGAGCAGTTCTTC.

The V call is TRBV28, the J call TRBJ1-4; 7 positions agree with TRBD1. The CDR3 runs to 15 residues. In germline, CDR1 is MDHEN, CDR2 SYDVKM. The V segment lost 2 bases and the J segment 4 bases; nucleotides outside the gene matches: 4. The CDR3 is CASSLNRGYNEKLFF. CDR3 nucleotide sequence: TGTGCCAGCAGTTTAAACAGGGGATATAATGAAAAACTGTTTTTT.

V usage is TRBV6-5 and J usage is TRBJ1-6; no clear D gene. Trimming removed 5 bases from V and 0 bases from J, with 8 bases in between. The CDR3 is 15 residues long. Germline V gene lookup returns CDR1 MNHEY and CDR2 SVGAGI. In DNA form, the CDR3 reads TGTGCCAGCAGTCCCATGAGCTCCTATAATTCACCCCTCCACTTT. Its protein is CASSPMSSYNSPLHF.

The rearrangement links TRBV6-5 to TRBJ2-4; TRBD2 agrees at 7 bases. Trimming at V came to 2 bases and at J to 3 bases, leaving 7 bases not matched to a gene. CDR1 MNHEY and CDR2 SVGAGI come from the germline V gene. The CDR3 loop spans 16 amino acids. The CDR3 sequence is CASSYTLGGVKNIQYF. CDR3 nucleotides: TGTGCCAGCAGTTACACCCTGGGAGGGGTCAAAAACATTCAGTACTTC.